This T cell receptor beta chain comes out of a study of blood T cells in healthy people across ages. Findings and caveats of the study: Using unsorted PBMCs precluded a conclusive naive versus antigen-experienced comparison.

This clonotype was observed a handful of times. The target antigen is unknown. Those donating, healthy Caucasian individuals from Russia, were aged about 6 to 95. Trimming pared 7 bases from V and 7 bases from J, leaving 2 bases between. The length of the CDR3 is 9 residues. In germline, CDR1 is SEHNR, CDR2 FQNEAQ (reference sequence). Next came a second PCR, run for roughly 6 to 11 cycles, which used a sample-barcoded 5' primer along with a J-beta primer mix. Each of the cDNA molecules was tagged by a template-switch adaptor with 12 random nucleotides. A single record per CDR3 protein comes from TCRdb applying MiXCR to the 5' RACE reads. The sample lists about 1.5 million distinct CDR3 sequences, roughly 43% seen once, with about 4% in the top ten.

This clonotype originated in a woman between 18 and 29 years old in good health. Material: blood. The gene calls are TRBV7-9 and TRBJ2-1, with D hard to call. In DNA form, the CDR3 reads TGTGCCAGCACGAATGAGCAGTTCTTC. It specifies CASTNEQFF.